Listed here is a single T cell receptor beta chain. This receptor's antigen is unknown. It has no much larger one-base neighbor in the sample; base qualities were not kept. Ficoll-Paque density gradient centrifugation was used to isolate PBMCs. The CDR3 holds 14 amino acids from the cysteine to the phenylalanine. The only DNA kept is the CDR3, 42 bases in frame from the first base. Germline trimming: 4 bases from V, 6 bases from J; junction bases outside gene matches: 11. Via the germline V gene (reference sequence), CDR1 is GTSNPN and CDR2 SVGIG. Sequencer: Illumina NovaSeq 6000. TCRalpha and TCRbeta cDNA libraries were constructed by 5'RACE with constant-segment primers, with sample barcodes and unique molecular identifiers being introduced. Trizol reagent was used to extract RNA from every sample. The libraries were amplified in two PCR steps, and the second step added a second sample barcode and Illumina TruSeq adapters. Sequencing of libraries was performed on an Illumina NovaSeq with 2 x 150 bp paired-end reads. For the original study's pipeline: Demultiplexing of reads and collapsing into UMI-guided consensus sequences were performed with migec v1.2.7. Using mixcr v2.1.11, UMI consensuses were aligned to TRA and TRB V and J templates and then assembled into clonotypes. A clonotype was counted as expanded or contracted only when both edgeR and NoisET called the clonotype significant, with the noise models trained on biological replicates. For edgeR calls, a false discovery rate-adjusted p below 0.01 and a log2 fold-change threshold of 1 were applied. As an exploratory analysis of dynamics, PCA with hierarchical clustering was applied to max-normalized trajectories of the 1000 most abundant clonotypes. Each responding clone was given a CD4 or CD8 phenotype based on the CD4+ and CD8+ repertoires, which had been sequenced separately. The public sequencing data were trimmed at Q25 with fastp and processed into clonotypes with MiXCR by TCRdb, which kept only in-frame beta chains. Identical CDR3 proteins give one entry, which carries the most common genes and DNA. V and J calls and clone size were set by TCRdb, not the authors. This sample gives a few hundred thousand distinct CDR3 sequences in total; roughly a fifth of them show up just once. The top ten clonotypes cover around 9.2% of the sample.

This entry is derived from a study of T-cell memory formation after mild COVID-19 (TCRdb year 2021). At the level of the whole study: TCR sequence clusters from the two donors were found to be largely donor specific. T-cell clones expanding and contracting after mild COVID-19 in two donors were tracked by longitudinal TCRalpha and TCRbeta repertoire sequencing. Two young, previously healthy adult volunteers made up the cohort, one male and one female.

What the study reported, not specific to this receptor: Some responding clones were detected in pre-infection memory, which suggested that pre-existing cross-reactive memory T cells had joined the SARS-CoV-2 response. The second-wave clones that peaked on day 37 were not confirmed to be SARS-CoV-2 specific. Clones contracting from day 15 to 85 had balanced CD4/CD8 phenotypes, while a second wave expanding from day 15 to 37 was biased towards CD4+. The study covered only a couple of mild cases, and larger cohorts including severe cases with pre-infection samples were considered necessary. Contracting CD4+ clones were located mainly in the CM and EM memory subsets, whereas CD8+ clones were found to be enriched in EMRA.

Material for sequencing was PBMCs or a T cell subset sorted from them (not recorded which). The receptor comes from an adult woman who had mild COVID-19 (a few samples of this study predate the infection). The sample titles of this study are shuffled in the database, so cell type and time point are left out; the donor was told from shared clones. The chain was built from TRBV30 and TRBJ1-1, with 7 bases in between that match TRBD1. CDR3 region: CAWTSDRVFSEAFF. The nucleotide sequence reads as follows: TGTGCCTGGACGTCAGACAGGGTCTTTTCTGAAGCTTTCTTT.